The 9 T cell receptor beta chains below were found in one sample sequenced in a study of OX40 agonist ivuxolimab in advanced cancers. Produced via immunoSEQ multiplex PCR; TCRdb's table is partial and in-frame only. The sample consists of under 80,000 clones, 85% of them appearing once. The specimen was CD4+ or CD8+ T cells sorted from blood, collected in a trial of the OX40 agonist ivuxolimab. These receptor sequences come from an adult with an advanced solid tumor such as melanoma, head and neck, liver or kidney cancer.

The rearrangement uses TRBV30 and TRBJ2-1, with TRBD2 matching over 9 bases. J gave up 5 bases and V 3 bases, and 5 bases lay outside the gene matches. The CDR3 has 14 amino acids. Germline CDR1 reads GTSNPN; CDR2 reads SVGIG (reference sequence). In DNA form, the CDR3 reads TGTGCCTGGAGCACTAGCGGGTGGGACAATGAGCAGTTCTTC. Its translation is CAWSTSGWDNEQFF.

The J gene is TRBJ1-3, the V gene TRBV19; maybe TRBD1 (6 bases). Trimming took off 3 bases at V and 6 bases at J, with 15 bases between the two ends. Looked up from germline, CDR1 is LNHDA and CDR2 is SQIVND (reference sequence). The CDR3 is 15 amino acids. The CDR3: CASSISGQPPNTIYF. CDR3 DNA: TGTGCCAGTAGTATCTCTGGACAGCCACCAAACACCATATATTTT.

On this clone itself: Other nucleotide sequences from this sample produce the same CDR3. The rearrangement joins TRBV6-5 to TRBJ1-2; 10 bases line up with TRBD1. The CDR3 runs to 16 residues. Germline loops: CDR1 MNHEY, CDR2 SVGAGI. V shed 2 bases, J shed 4 bases, and the junction held 7 bases outside the gene matches. The CDR3 coding sequence is TGTGCCAGCAGTTACCTCAGGACAGGGGGAAGCTATGGCTACACCTTC. Residues: CASSYLRTGGSYGYTF.

CDR3 sequence reads: CASSEVSGRGNNEQFF. In nucleotides, the CDR3 is TGCGCCAGCAGTGAAGTTTCGGGACGGGGGAACAATGAGCAGTTCTTC. V is TRBV10-2 and J is TRBJ2-1; a possible D gene is TRBD2 (6 bases). The CDR3 length is 16 residues. Germline loops: CDR1 WSHSY, CDR2 SAAADI. Trimming took 3 bases from V and 5 from J, leaving 17 bases between them.

The V call is TRBV7-2, the J call TRBJ1-1; D might be TRBD1 (5 bases). The germline V gene has CDR1 SGHTA and CDR2 FQGNSA. Trimming removed 1 base from V and 3 bases from J, with 12 bases in between. The CDR3 has 15 residues. CDR3: CASSLEWGRDTEAFF. The CDR3 DNA follows: TGTGCCAGCAGCTTAGAATGGGGCAGGGACACTGAAGCTTTCTTT.

The chain has TRBV19 and TRBJ2-7; D may be TRBD1 (6 bases). The V end was cut by 9 bases, the J end by 3 bases, with 21 bases between. The CDR3 is 15 residues long. Germline loops: CDR1 LNHDA, CDR2 SQIVND (reference sequence). The CDR3 DNA follows: TGTGCCAGCCGACTTCGGGACAACCTTATCTACGAGCAGTACTTC. Translation: CASRLRDNLIYEQYF.

The chain is built from TRBV18 and TRBJ2-3; no definite D call. The ends were cut back, 2 bases at V and 1 base at J, with 1 base in the middle. The CDR3 length is 12 residues. CDR1 and CDR2 (germline): KGHSH, LQKENI. CDR3 in DNA: TGTGCCAGCTCACCAGGCACAGATACGCAGTATTTT. Translation: CASSPGTDTQYF.

This chain uses TRBV5-1 with TRBJ2-2, with D perhaps being TRBD1 or TRBD2 (5 bases each). The ends were cut back, 0 bases at V and 6 bases at J, with 6 bases in the middle. This CDR3 has 13 residues. The germline gives CDR1 SGHRS, CDR2 YFSETQ. CDR3 DNA: TGCGCCAGCAGCTTGGAGGGACCCGGGGAGCTGTTTTTT. Protein: CASSLEGPGELFF.

The chain recombines TRBV9 with TRBJ2-2; D is perhaps TRBD1 (5 bases). The CDR3 extends over 14 amino acids. The ends were cut back, 4 bases at V and 6 bases at J, with 13 bases in the middle. The germline V gene has CDR1 SGDLS and CDR2 YYNGEE. CDR3 sequence: CASSTRVEAGELFF. The CDR3 DNA reads as TGTGCCAGCAGCACCAGGGTCGAGGCCGGGGAGCTGTTTTTT.